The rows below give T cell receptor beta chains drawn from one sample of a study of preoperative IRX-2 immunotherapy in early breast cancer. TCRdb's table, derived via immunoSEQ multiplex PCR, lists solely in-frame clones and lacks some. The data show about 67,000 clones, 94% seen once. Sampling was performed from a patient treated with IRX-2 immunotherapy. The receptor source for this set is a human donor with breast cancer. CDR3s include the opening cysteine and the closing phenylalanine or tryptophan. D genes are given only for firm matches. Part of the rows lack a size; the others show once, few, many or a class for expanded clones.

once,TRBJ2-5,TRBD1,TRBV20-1,CSAGTGETQYF,TGCAGTGCCGGGACAGGGGAGACCCAGTACTTC
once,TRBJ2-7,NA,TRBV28,CASSLFHLRVEIVNEQYF,TGTGCCAGCAGTTTATTCCATCTTAGGGTCGAAATTGTAAACGAGCAGTACTTC
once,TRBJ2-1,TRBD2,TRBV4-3,CASSQEGGRGDNEQFF,TGCGCCAGCAGCCAAGAGGGCGGGAGAGGTGACAATGAGCAGTTCTTC
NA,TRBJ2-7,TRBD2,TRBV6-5,CASSLSGLKPYEQYF,TGTGCCAGCAGTCTTAGCGGGCTTAAACCCTACGAGCAGTACTTC
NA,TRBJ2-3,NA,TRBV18,CASSPDPLADTQYF,TGTGCCAGCTCACCGGACCCTCTGGCGGATACGCAGTATTTT
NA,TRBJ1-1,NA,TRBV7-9,CASSFGDFTEAFF,TGTGCCAGCAGCTTCGGGGACTTCACTGAAGCTTTCTTT
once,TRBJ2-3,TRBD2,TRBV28,CASSLGTTAGSTDTQYF,TGTGCCAGCAGTTTAGGGACTACCGCCGGTAGCACAGATACGCAGTATTTT
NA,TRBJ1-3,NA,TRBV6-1,CASSRRYTIYF,TGTGCCAGCAGTCGTCGGTACACCATATATTTT
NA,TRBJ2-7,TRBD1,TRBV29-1,CSVFNRGSYEQYF,TGCAGCGTCTTTAACAGGGGTTCCTACGAGCAGTACTTC
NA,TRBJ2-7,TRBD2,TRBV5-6,CASSFQGAGPYEQYF,TGTGCCAGCAGCTTCCAGGGAGCGGGGCCCTACGAGCAGTACTTC